The 16 T cell receptor beta chains in this list originate from one sample, sequenced in a study of HIV-infected children after antiretroviral therapy interruption. The TCR library was built from RNA with a 3' RACE protocol and unique molecular identifiers. TCRdb itself ran the 3' RACE reads through MiXCR, one entry per CDR3 protein. The sample yields around 41,000 distinct CDR3 sequences, under 8% seen once. This sample's treatment: PENTA 11 planned treatment interruption arm or continuous ART arm. The sample consisted of CD45RA+ CD4+ T cells from PBMCs, pooled from several time points, taken from a donor given antiretroviral therapy, either interrupted or continuous. The subset denotes: naive CD4+ CD45RA+ CD45RO- T cells. The source is a pool of human donors with HIV.

There are many counts of this clonotype. The CDR3 loop is CASSQQGVVETQYF. CDR3 nucleotides: TGTGCCAGCAGCCAGCAGGGGGTTGTGGAGACCCAGTACTTC. V usage is TRBV7-2 and J usage is TRBJ2-5, with 7 bases aligning to TRBD1. V was pared by 5 bases and J by 5 bases, with 8 bases of the junction left unmatched. The CDR3 length is 14 residues. Germline CDR1 is SGHTA and CDR2 is FQGNSA.

This chain uses TRBV5-5 with TRBJ2-1; either TRBD1 or TRBD2 may fit D (5 bases each). This CDR3 contains 14 residues. Looked up from germline, CDR1 is SGHKS and CDR2 is YYEKEE (reference sequence). The V and J ends lost 3 bases and 5 bases respectively, with 12 bases between them. The CDR3 spells CASSSRGQNNEQFF. CDR3 coding DNA: TGTGCCAGCAGCTCACGGGGCCAAAACAATGAGCAGTTCTTC.

Ten or more counts support this clonotype. V is TRBV10-3 and J is TRBJ1-1; D is ambiguous. The V end lost 0 bases, the J end lost 1 base, and 6 bases lay between the germline ends. CDR1 is ENHRY and CDR2 is SYGVKD in the germline V gene. This CDR3 region has 14 residues. This CDR3 reads CAISESVGNTEAFF. The CDR3 DNA sequence: TGTGCCATCAGTGAGTCTGTGGGGAACACTGAAGCTTTCTTT.

This clonotype appeared many times. The genes are TRBV12-3 or TRBV12-4 and TRBJ1-1, with unresolved D. The CDR3 runs to 15 residues. The ends were cut back, 6 bases at V and 4 bases at J, with 18 bases in the middle. The CDR3, as DNA: TGTGCCAGCAGCCCTCCCGGCAGTCTCGGCACTGAAGCTTTCTTT. Amino acids: CASSPPGSLGTEAFF.

In its sample, this clonotype was seen many times. The chain has TRBV19 and TRBJ2-7; maybe TRBD1 (6 bases). The CDR3 contains 13 residues. Germline-derived CDR1 and CDR2 are LNHDA and SQIVND (reference sequence). V lost 9 bases and J 10 bases, leaving 22 bases between the germline ends. The CDR3 sequence: CASSRDTSYEQYF. The CDR3 DNA reads as TGTGCCAGCAGTCGGGACACCTCCTATGAACAGTACTTC.

This clonotype has a count of ten or more. The rearrangement uses TRBV29-1 and TRBJ1-1, with a tentative D call TRBD1 (6 bases). Germline loops: CDR1 SQVTM, CDR2 ANQGSEA. This CDR3 comprises 13 residues. The V end lost 7 bases, the J end lost 6 bases, and 18 bases lay between the germline ends. In nucleotides, the CDR3 is TGCAGCGCTAAAACAGGGATCAGATCTGAAGCTTTCTTT. It specifies CSAKTGIRSEAFF.

Many counts were recorded for this clonotype. The chain joins TRBV19 to TRBJ2-5, with D possibly being TRBD1 (7 bases). Germline V CDR1 and CDR2: LNHDA, SQIVND (reference sequence). Trimming cost V 4 bases and J 2 bases, with 14 bases left between them. The CDR3 totals 15 residues. CDR3 loop: CASSRSRDSQETQYF. The CDR3 region has the DNA TGTGCCAGTAGTAGATCGCGGGACAGTCAAGAGACCCAGTACTTC.

This clonotype was counted at least ten times. The chain employs TRBV12-5 and TRBJ2-2, with D possibly being TRBD2 (6 bases). V was pared by 3 bases and J by 5 bases, with 13 bases between. The germline gives CDR1 LGHNT, CDR2 FRNRAP. There are 15 residues in the CDR3. The CDR3 loop is CASGFRLRGTGELFF. The CDR3 DNA reads as TGTGCTAGTGGTTTTAGACTCCGGGGGACCGGGGAGCTGTTTTTT.

This clonotype was observed many times. The chain has TRBV14 and TRBJ1-4; D not resolved. V was cut by 3 bases and J by 6 bases, with 14 bases left in between. Germline CDR1 SGHDN, CDR2 FVKESK. The CDR3 is 15 residues long. The CDR3 spells CASSHLTGRHEKLFF. In DNA form, the CDR3 reads TGTGCCAGCAGCCACCTTACCGGCAGGCATGAAAAACTGTTTTTT.

The V and J genes are TRBV24-1 and TRBJ1-2; a possible D gene is TRBD1 (6 bases). CDR3 length: 13 residues. Germline CDR1 and CDR2: KGHDR and SFDVKD. Trimming left V 4 bases short and J 8 bases short, with 13 bases between. The CDR3 DNA reads as TGTGCCACCAGTGAACCGGGACACCAGGGCTACACCTTC. Amino acids: CATSEPGHQGYTF.

In its sample, this clonotype was seen many times. The chain has TRBV6-6 and TRBJ2-7; tentative D call: TRBD2 (6 bases). The CDR3 consists of 13 residues. V was cut by 5 bases and J by 10 bases, with 18 bases left in between. Germline-derived CDR1 and CDR2 are MNHNY and SVGAGI (reference sequence). The DNA of the CDR3 is TGTGCCAGCAGTGGGGACTGGGCCTATGAACAGTACTTC. Amino acids: CASSGDWAYEQYF.

This clonotype has a count of ten or more. The chain is built from TRBV29-1 and TRBJ2-7, with D uncertain. The CDR3 contains 12 residues. Germline V gene sequence: CDR1 SQVTM, CDR2 ANQGSEA. Trimming took off 6 bases at V and 1 base at J, with 10 bases between the two ends. CDR3 in amino acids: CSVTETSYEQYF. CDR3 DNA: TGCAGCGTCACCGAGACTTCCTACGAGCAGTACTTC.

This clonotype has more than one count but fewer than ten. This chain uses TRBV4-1 with TRBJ1-5; D uncertain. The CDR3 spans 16 residues. Per the germline V gene, CDR1 is MGHRA and CDR2 is YSYEKL. V gave up 6 bases and J gave up 6 bases, with 21 bases separating them. The CDR3 region is CASSPLGQAESQPQHF. The CDR3 region has the DNA TGCGCCAGCAGTCCCCTTGGGCAGGCAGAGAGTCAGCCCCAGCATTTT.

The sample holds many counts of this clonotype. The V and J genes are TRBV10-3 and TRBJ2-6; no clear D. The germline V gene has CDR1 ENHRY and CDR2 SYGVKD. There are 15 residues in the CDR3. Between the trimmed V and J ends, which lost 6 bases and 0 bases, there was a span of 9 bases. The CDR3 reads CAIRSALSGANVLTF. The CDR3 region has the DNA TGTGCCATCAGGTCTGCGCTCTCTGGGGCCAACGTCCTGACTTTC.

The chain couples TRBV19 to TRBJ1-2; no clear D gene. The CDR3 spans 13 residues. CDR1 and CDR2 from the germline V gene are LNHDA and SQIVND (reference sequence). The V end lost 3 bases, the J end lost 3 bases, and 8 bases lay between the germline ends. CDR3 nucleotides: TGTGCCAGTAGTATCGACCGGGACTATGGCTACACCTTC. It encodes CASSIDRDYGYTF.

The table lists this clonotype with many counts. CDR3 in DNA: TGTGCCAGCACCCGGGACCTATCCTACGAGCAGTACTTC. Its protein is CASTRDLSYEQYF. The chain joins TRBV7-2 to TRBJ2-7; D is possibly TRBD1 or TRBD2 (5 bases each). Germline-derived CDR1 and CDR2 are SGHTA and FQGNSA. The CDR3 runs 13 residues. Between the trimmed V and J ends, which lost 7 bases and 1 base, there was a span of 11 bases.